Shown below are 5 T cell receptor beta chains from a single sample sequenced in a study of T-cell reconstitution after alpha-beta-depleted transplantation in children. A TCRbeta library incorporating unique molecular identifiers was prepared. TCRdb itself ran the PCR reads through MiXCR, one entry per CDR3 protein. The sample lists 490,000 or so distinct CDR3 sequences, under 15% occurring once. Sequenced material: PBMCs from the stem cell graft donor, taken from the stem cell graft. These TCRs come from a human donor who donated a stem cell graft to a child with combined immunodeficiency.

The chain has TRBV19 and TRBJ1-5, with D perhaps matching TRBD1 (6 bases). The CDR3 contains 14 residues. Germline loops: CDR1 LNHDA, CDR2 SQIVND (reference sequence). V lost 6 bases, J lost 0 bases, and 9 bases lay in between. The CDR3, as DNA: TGTGCCAGTAGCGTGGACAGTAGCAATCAGCCCCAGCATTTT. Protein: CASSVDSSNQPQHF.

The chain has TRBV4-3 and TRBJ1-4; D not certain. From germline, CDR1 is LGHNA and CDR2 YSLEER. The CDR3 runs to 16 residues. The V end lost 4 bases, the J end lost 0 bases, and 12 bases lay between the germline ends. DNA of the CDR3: TGCGCCAGCAGCCCCGGAGTCCGGGCAACTAATGAAAAACTGTTTTTT. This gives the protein CASSPGVRATNEKLFF.

The CDR3 spells CASSQVASGETQYF. The CDR3 DNA is TGCGCCAGCAGCCAAGTGGCTAGCGGTGAGACCCAGTACTTC. J is TRBJ2-5 and V is TRBV4-3; 7 bases line up with TRBD2. CDR1 and CDR2 (germline): LGHNA, YSLEER. CDR3 size: 14 residues. V lost 1 base and J lost 5; bases outside the gene matches: 4.

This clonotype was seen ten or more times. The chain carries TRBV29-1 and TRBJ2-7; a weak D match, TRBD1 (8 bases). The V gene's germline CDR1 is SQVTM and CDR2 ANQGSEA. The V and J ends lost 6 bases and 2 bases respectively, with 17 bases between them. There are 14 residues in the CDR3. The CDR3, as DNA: TGCAGCGTCGACGGACAGGGAGGGACCTACGAGCAGTACTTC. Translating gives CSVDGQGGTYEQYF.

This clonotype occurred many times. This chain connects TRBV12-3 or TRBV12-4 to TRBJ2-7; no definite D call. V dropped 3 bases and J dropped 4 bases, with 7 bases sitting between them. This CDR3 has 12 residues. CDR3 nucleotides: TGTGCCAGCAGTTTTAGGGATTACGAGCAGTACTTC. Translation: CASSFRDYEQYF.